The clone carrying this T cell receptor beta chain was observed a handful of times. Its cognate antigen is unknown. Treatment denoted: randomized to nivolumab then ipilimumab (arm A) or the reverse (arm B). None of the patients previously received DNA-damaging chemotherapy. V gave up 0 bases and J gave up 1 base; unmatched junction bases: 3. Germline V lookup: CDR1 MNHGY, CDR2 SAAAGT. CDR3 length equals 16 residues. The data were obtained in a study of sequential checkpoint blockade in melanoma. Study context: Patients were randomized 1:1 to nivolumab-then-ipilimumab or ipilimumab-then-nivolumab first-line. Each arm's sequence ended with maintenance nivolumab.

Repertoires were generated with immunoSEQ multiplex PCR, while TCRdb's copy carries only in-frame clones and drops some. The table lists thousands of clones, 23% of them singletons. Study findings and constraints: Pretreatment TIL clonality tracked with response in the nivolumab-first arm.

This sequence joins TRBV6-8 and TRBJ2-4; TRBD2 agrees at 7 bases. Source: tumor tissue (inferred from file names), taken from a patient given nivolumab and ipilimumab in sequence. The sequence came from a human donor with melanoma. CDR3: CASSYSAGVAKNIQYF. CDR3 in DNA: TGTGCCAGCAGTTACTCGGCGGGGGTGGCCAAAAACATTCAGTACTTC.